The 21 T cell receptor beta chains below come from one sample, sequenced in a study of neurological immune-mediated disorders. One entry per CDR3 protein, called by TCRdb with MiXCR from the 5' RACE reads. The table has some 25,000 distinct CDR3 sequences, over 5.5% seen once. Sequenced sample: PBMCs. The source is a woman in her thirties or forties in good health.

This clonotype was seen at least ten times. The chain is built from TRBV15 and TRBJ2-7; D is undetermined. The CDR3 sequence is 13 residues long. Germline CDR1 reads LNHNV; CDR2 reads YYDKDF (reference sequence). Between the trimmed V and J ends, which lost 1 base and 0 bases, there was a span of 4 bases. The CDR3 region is CATSRGSSYEQYF. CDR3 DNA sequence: TGTGCCACCAGCAGAGGGTCCTCCTACGAGCAGTACTTC.

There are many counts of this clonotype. CDR3 sequence reads: CASSQEGLARETQYF. The CDR3 coding sequence is TGTGCCAGCAGCCAAGAGGGACTAGCCCGGGAGACCCAGTACTTC. The rearrangement joins TRBV3-1 to TRBJ2-5; 9 nucleotides line up with TRBD2. The CDR3 has 15 residues. Germline-derived CDR1 and CDR2 are LGHDT and YNNKEL (reference sequence). The V and J ends lost 0 bases and 5 bases, in that order; junction bases with no gene match: 4.

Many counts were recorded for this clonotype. CDR3 in amino acids: CSASLGLPGGTQYF. CDR3 nucleotide sequence: TGCAGTGCTAGCCTCGGGCTACCGGGAGGAACCCAGTACTTC. The chain carries TRBV20-1 and TRBJ2-5; 7 positions match TRBD2. There are 14 residues in the CDR3. Germline V CDR1 and CDR2: DFQATT, SNEGSKA (reference sequence). V lost 3 bases, J lost 8 bases, and 12 bases stayed unmatched.

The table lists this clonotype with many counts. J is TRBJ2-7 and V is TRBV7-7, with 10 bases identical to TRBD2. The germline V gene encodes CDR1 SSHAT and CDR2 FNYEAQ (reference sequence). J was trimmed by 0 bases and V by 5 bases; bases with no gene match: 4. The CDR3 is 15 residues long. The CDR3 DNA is TGTGCCAGCAGCGTCTCTAGCGGGAGCTCCTACGAGCAGTACTTC. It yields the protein CASSVSSGSSYEQYF.

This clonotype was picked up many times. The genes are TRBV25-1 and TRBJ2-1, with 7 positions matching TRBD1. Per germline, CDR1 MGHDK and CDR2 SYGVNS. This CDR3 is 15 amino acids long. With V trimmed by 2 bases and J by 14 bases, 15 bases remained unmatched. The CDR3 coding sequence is TGTGCCAGCAGTGAAAGAGGGGGCTCCCCCTCTGGGGAGTTCTTC. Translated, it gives CASSERGGSPSGEFF.

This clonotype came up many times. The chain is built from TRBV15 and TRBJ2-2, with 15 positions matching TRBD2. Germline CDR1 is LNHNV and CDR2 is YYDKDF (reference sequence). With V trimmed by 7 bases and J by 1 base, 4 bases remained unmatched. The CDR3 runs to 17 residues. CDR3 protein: CATKGTSGRRNTGELFF. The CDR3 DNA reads TGTGCCACCAAGGGGACTAGCGGGAGGAGGAACACCGGGGAGCTGTTTTTT. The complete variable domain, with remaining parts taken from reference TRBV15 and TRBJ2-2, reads DAMVIQNPRYQVTQFGKPVTLSCSQTLNHNVMYWYQQKSSQAPKLLFHYYDKDFNNEADTPDNFQSRRPNTSFCFLDIRSPGLGDTAMYLCATKGTSGRRNTGELFFGEGSRLTVL.

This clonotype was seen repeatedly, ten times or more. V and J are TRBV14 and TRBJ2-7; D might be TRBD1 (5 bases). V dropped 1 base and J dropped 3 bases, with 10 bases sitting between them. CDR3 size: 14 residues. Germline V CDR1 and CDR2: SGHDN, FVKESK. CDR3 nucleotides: TGTGCCAGCAGCCAAGTTCGGACAAGCTACGAGCAGTACTTC. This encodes CASSQVRTSYEQYF.

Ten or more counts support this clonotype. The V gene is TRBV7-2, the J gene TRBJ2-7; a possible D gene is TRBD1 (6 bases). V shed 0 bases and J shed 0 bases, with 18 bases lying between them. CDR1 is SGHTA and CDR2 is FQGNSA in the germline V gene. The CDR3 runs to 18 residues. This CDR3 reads CASSLAPGYRAISYEQYF. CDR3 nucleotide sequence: TGTGCCAGCAGCTTAGCGCCCGGGTACAGGGCCATCTCCTACGAGCAGTACTTC.

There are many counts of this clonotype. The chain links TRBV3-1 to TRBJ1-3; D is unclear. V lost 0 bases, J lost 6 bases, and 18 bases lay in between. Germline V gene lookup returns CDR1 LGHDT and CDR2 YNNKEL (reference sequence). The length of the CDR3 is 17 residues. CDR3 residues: CASSQEVWDTVLNTIYF. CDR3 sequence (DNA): TGTGCCAGCAGCCAAGAGGTGTGGGATACCGTCCTAAACACCATATATTTT. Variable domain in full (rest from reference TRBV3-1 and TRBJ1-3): DTAVSQTPKYLVTQMGNDKSIKCEQNLGHDTMYWYKQDSKKFLKIMFSYNNKELIINETVPNRFSPKSPDKAHLNLHINSLELGDSAVYFCASSQEVWDTVLNTIYFGEGSWLTVV.

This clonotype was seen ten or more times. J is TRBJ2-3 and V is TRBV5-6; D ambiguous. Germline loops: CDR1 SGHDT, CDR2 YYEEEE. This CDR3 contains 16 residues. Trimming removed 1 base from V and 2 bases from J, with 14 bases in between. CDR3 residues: CASSLSPPRPTDTQYF. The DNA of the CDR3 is TGTGCCAGCAGCTTGTCCCCCCCACGCCCCACAGATACGCAGTATTTT.

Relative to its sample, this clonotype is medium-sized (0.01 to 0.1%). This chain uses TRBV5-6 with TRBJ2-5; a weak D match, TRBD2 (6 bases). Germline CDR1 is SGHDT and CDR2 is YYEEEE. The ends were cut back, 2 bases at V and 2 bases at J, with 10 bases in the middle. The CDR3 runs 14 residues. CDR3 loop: CASSFGGLQETQYF. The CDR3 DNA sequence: TGTGCCAGCAGCTTTGGGGGACTTCAAGAGACCCAGTACTTC.

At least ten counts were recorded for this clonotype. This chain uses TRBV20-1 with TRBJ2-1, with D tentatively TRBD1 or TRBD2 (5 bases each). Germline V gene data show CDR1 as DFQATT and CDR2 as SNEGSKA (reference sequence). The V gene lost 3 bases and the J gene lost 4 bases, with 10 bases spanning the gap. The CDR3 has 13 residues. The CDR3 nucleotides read TGCAGTGCTAGGACGGGACCATACAATGAGCAGTTCTTC. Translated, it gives CSARTGPYNEQFF.

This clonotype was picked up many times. This chain's CDR3 is CASSPVPKETQYF. In nucleotides, the CDR3 is TGTGCCAGCAGCCCGGTTCCCAAAGAGACCCAGTACTTC. V is TRBV7-6 and J is TRBJ2-5, with D unresolved. Germline V gives CDR1 SGHVS, CDR2 FNYEAQ. The V end was cut by 5 bases, the J end by 3 bases, with 10 bases between. The CDR3 loop spans 13 amino acids. The whole variable domain, filled in from reference TRBV7-6 and TRBJ2-5, reads GAGVSQSPRYKVTKRGQDVALRCDPISGHVSLYWYRQALGQGPEFLTYFNYEAQQDKSGLPNDRFSAERPEGSISTLTIQRTEQRDSAMYRCASSPVPKETQYFGPGTRLLVL.

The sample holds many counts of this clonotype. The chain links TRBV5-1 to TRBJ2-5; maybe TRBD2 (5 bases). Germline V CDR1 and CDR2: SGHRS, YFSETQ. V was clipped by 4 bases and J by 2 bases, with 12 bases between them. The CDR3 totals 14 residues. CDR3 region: CASSLTSSQETQYF. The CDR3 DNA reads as TGCGCCAGCAGCCTAACTAGTAGTCAAGAGACCCAGTACTTC.

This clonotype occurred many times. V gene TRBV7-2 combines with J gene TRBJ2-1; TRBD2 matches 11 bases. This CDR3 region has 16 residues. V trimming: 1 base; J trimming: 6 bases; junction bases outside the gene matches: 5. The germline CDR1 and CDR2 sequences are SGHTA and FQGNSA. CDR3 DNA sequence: TGTGCCAGCAGCTTAGTCTTCCTAGCGGGAGGCAATGAGCAGTTCTTC. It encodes CASSLVFLAGGNEQFF. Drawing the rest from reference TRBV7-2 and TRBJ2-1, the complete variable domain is GAGVSQSPSNKVTEKGKDVELRCDPISGHTALYWYRQSLGQGLEFLIYFQGNSAPDKSGLPSDRFSAERTGGSVSTLTIQRTQQEDSAVYLCASSLVFLAGGNEQFFGPGTRLTVL.

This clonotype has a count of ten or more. The CDR3 DNA sequence: TGCAGTGCTAGAGAGGGGGTTTGGTACGAGCAGTACTTC. Translating gives CSAREGVWYEQYF. The chain couples TRBV20-1 to TRBJ2-7; D possibly matches TRBD1 or TRBD2 (5 bases each). This CDR3 has 13 amino acids. The V and J ends lost 0 bases and 4 bases respectively, with 10 bases between them. CDR1 and CDR2 from the germline V gene are DFQATT and SNEGSKA (reference sequence).

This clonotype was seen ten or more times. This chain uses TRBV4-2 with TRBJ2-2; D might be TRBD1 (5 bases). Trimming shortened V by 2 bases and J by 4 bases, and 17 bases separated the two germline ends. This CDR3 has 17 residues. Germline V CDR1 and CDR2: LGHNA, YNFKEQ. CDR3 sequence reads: CASSQKIVGHFTGELFF. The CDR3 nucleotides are TGTGCCAGCAGCCAAAAGATCGTAGGACACTTCACCGGGGAGCTGTTTTTT.

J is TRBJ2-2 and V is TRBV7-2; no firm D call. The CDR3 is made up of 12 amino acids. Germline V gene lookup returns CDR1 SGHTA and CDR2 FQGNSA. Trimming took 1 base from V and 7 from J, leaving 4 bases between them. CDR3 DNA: TGTGCCAGCAGCTTAGGCGACGGGGAGCTGTTTTTT. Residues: CASSLGDGELFF.

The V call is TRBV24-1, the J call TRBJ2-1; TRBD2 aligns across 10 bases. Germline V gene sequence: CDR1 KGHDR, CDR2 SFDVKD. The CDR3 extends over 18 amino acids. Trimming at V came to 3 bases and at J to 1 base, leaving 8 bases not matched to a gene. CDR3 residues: CATSDPQKREGSYNEQFF. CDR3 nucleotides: TGTGCCACCAGTGATCCCCAGAAGCGGGAGGGATCCTACAATGAGCAGTTCTTC.

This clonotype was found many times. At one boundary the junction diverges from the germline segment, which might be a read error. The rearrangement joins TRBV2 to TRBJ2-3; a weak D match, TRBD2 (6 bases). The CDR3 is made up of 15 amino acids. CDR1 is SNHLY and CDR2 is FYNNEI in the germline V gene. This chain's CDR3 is CASSQAGGSTDTQYF. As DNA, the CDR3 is TGTGCCAGCAGTCAAGCGGGCGGGAGCACAGATACGCAGTATTTT.

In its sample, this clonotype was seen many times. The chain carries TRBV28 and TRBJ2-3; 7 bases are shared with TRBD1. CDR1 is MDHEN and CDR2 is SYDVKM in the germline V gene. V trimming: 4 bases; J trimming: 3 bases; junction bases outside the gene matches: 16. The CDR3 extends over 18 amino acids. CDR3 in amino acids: CASSSAWDRTQGTDTQYF. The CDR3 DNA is TGTGCCAGCAGTTCCGCGTGGGACAGAACGCAGGGGACAGATACGCAGTATTTT. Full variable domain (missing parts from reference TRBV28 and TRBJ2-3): DVKVTQSSRYLVKRTGEKVFLECVQDMDHENMFWYRQDPGLGLRLIYFSYDVKMKEKGDIPEGYSVSREKKERFSLILESASTNQTSMYLCASSSAWDRTQGTDTQYFGPGTRLTVL.